This T cell receptor beta chain comes out of a study of OX40 agonist ivuxolimab in advanced cancers. The overall study: Ivuxolimab was delivered to patients intravenously every 2 weeks at doses spanning 0.01 to 10 mg/kg. Study observations and caveats: CD4+ and CD8+ blood T cells expanded clonally by week 6 at 0.1 to 3.0 mg/kg.

CDR3 length: 17 residues. After removal of 0 bases from V and 0 bases from J, the junction contained 6 bases not matched to a gene. CDR1 and CDR2 from the germline V gene are MGHRA and YSYEKL. Patients were ruled out by autoimmune disease history or systemic immunosuppression. Baseline, cycle 4 day 1, and cycle 7 day 1 were the blood sampling points. Repertoires were generated with immunoSEQ multiplex PCR, while TCRdb's copy carries only in-frame clones and drops some. This table has tens of thousands of clones, approximately 90% appearing once. A remark on this clone: No antigen is known for it.

The chain is built from TRBV4-1 and TRBJ2-3, with 7 bases fitting TRBD1. Sample: CD4+ or CD8+ T cells sorted from blood, taken in a trial of the OX40 agonist ivuxolimab. This clonotype was obtained from an adult with an advanced solid tumor such as melanoma, head and neck, liver or kidney cancer. The CDR3 spells CASSQDQQGLSTDTQYF. Written as DNA, the CDR3 is TGCGCCAGCAGCCAAGATCAACAGGGGTTGAGCACAGATACGCAGTATTTT.